What follows are 16 T cell receptor beta chains derived from one specimen sequenced in a study of shared clonotypes between healthy human individuals. Sequenced by immunoSEQ multiplex PCR; TCRdb stores in-frame clones only, minus some. The repertoire holds about 2.4 million clones, with approximately 92% as singletons. The specimen was naive CD4+ T cells sorted from blood. Subset denoted: CD45RA+ positively selected. Receptors were obtained from a young man in good health.

The chain joins TRBV2 to TRBJ2-3, with unresolved D. The CDR3 extends over 12 amino acids. Trimming pared 1 base from V and 11 bases from J, leaving 10 bases between. The germline V gene encodes CDR1 SNHLY and CDR2 FYNNEI. This CDR3 reads CASSEEFGKQYF. The CDR3 nucleotides read TGTGCCAGCAGTGAAGAGTTTGGTAAGCAGTATTTT.

This chain links TRBV6-1 with TRBJ1-6, with D unresolved. Deletions cut 4 bases from V and 10 bases from J, with 8 bases between. The CDR3 extends over 12 amino acids. The germline CDR1 and CDR2 sequences are MNHNS and SASEGT. CDR3 nucleotides: TGTGCCAGCAGTGCAGCGGGGTCACCCCTCCACTTT. Protein sequence: CASSAAGSPLHF.

The chain combines TRBV4-3 with TRBJ2-5; 7 nucleotides agree with TRBD1. After removal of 1 base from V and 5 bases from J, the junction contained 4 bases not matched to a gene. CDR3 length: 14 amino acids. The germline V gene encodes CDR1 LGHNA and CDR2 YSLEER. The CDR3 region is CASSQGQGFETQYF. CDR3 bases: TGCGCCAGCAGCCAAGGACAGGGATTCGAGACCCAGTACTTC.

The chain carries TRBV11-2 and TRBJ1-3; no firm D call. The CDR3 runs to 16 residues. The germline gives CDR1 SGHAT, CDR2 FQNNGV. Trimming pared 5 bases from V and 4 bases from J, leaving 18 bases between. The CDR3 coding sequence is TGTGCCAGCAGCCACAGTCGTTTAGGGCACGGAAACACCATATATTTT. It translates to CASSHSRLGHGNTIYF. Variable domain in full (rest from reference TRBV11-2 and TRBJ1-3): EAGVAQSPRYKIIEKRQSVAFWCNPISGHATLYWYQQILGQGPKLLIQFQNNGVVDDSQLPKDRFSAERLKGVDSTLKIQPAKLEDSAVYLCASSHSRLGHGNTIYFGEGSWLTVV.

Concerning this clone itself: Its ends do not fully match the called genes, so a read error is possible. The chain links TRBV11-3 to TRBJ2-1, with 8 positions matching TRBD2. The CDR3 totals 14 residues. Germline V CDR1 and CDR2: SGHNT, YENEEA. The CDR3 bases are TGTGCCAGCAGTTTAGAACGGGAGGGGAATGAGCAGTTCTTC. It yields the protein CASSLEREGNEQFF.

In DNA form, the CDR3 reads TGTGCCAGCAGCCAAGAGTTGGACTATGGCTACACCTTC. Its translation is CASSQELDYGYTF. The J gene is TRBJ1-2, the V gene TRBV4-2; D not resolved. The CDR3 sequence is 13 residues long. The V end was cut by 0 bases, the J end by 3 bases, with 5 bases between. The germline V gene encodes CDR1 LGHNA and CDR2 YNFKEQ.

This clone appeared once. The chain links TRBV19 to TRBJ1-2; no definite D call. The CDR3 length is 12 residues. CDR1 and CDR2 from the germline V gene are LNHDA and SQIVND (reference sequence). V lost 7 bases, J lost 4 bases, and 10 bases lay in between. This CDR3 reads CASTDGSYGYTF. The CDR3 region has the DNA TGTGCCAGTACGGACGGGAGCTATGGCTACACCTTC.

With respect to this clone: The germline gene is not matched at one end of the junction; a read error may be the cause. The chain employs TRBV7-7 and TRBJ2-5; possible D gene TRBD2, 7 bases. The CDR3 loop spans 16 amino acids. The V gene's germline CDR1 is SSHAT and CDR2 FNYEAQ (reference sequence). The CDR3 loop is CASSMFAGADGETQYF. CDR3 nucleotides: TGTGCTAGCAGCATGTTTGCGGGGGCCGACGGGGAGACCCAGTACTTC.

The V gene is TRBV5-1, the J gene TRBJ2-7; 8 positions agree with TRBD1. The ends lost 6 bases at V and 3 bases at J; junction bases unmatched: 11. Germline V gene data show CDR1 as SGHRS and CDR2 as YFSETQ. The CDR3 covers 15 residues. CDR3 protein: CASTLGTGKGYEQYF. In nucleotides, the CDR3 is TGCGCCAGCACTCTCGGGACAGGAAAAGGCTACGAGCAGTACTTC.

J is TRBJ2-5 and V is TRBV23-1; D unclear. TRBV23-1 is an ORF, with its function uncertain. V gave up 4 bases and J gave up 7 bases, with 16 bases separating them. The CDR3 is 14 amino acids. This chain's CDR3 is CASSRRTSVGTQYF. CDR3 nucleotides: TGCGCCAGCAGTCGTCGGACGTCTGTGGGGACCCAGTACTTC.

This clone is a singleton in its sample. The chain employs TRBV19 and TRBJ1-5, with D perhaps TRBD1 (5 bases). The CDR3 is 14 residues long. CDR1 and CDR2 (germline): LNHDA, SQIVND (reference sequence). V lost 1 base to trimming and J lost 6 bases, with 10 bases between them. CDR3 sequence reads: CASSIAQGSQPQHF. In DNA form, the CDR3 reads TGTGCCAGTAGTATAGCTCAGGGCAGTCAGCCCCAGCATTTT. The full variable domain, with the rest looked up from reference TRBV19 and TRBJ1-5, is DGGITQSPKYLFRKEGQNVTLSCEQNLNHDAMYWYRQDPGQGLRLIYYSQIVNDFQKGDIAEGYSVSREKKESFPLTVTSAQKNPTAFYLCASSIAQGSQPQHFGDGTRLSIL.

CDR3 protein: CAAQRDERRSGIGGYTF. The CDR3 DNA sequence: TGTGCCGCTCAGAGAGACGAACGGCGGTCGGGGATCGGTGGCTACACCTTC. The chain recombines TRBV10-3 with TRBJ1-2; D is ambiguous. V shed 11 bases and J shed 7 bases, with 32 bases lying between them. Germline V lookup: CDR1 ENHRY, CDR2 SYGVKD. This CDR3 is 17 amino acids long.

This clone appeared once. The junction does not match germline at one end; this may be a read error. The rearrangement uses TRBV5-1 and TRBJ2-7, with no clear D. This CDR3 is 13 amino acids long. CDR1 and CDR2 from the germline V gene are SGHRS and YFSETQ. CDR3 amino acids: CASSSSPSYKQYF. The CDR3 DNA reads as TGCGCCAGCAGCTCCTCCCCCTCCTACAAGCAGTACTTC. Together with reference TRBV5-1 and TRBJ2-7, the CDR3 gives the full variable domain: KAGVTQTPRYLIKTRGQQVTLSCSPISGHRSVSWYQQTPGQGLQFLFEYFSETQRNKGNFPGRFSGRQFSNSRSEMNVSTLELGDSALYLCASSSSPSYKQYFGPGTRLTVT.

Concerning this clone: Germline is not matched at one junction end, which may reflect a read error. The CDR3 region has the DNA TGTGCCAGCAGTTTACTAGGGGGGTTGGGGATCTTC. Residues: CASSLLGGLGIF. The J gene is TRBJ2-1, the V gene TRBV28; D possibly uses TRBD1 or TRBD2 (6 bases each). The CDR3 has 12 amino acids. Germline loops: CDR1 MDHEN, CDR2 SYDVKM.

The genes are TRBV16 and TRBJ2-7, with 7 bases identical to TRBD1. Losses at the gene ends were 4 bases for V and 2 bases for J; bases not matched to a gene: 5. The CDR3 covers 14 residues. Germline assignment: CDR1 KGHSY and CDR2 FQNENV. For the CDR3, the DNA is TGTGCCAGCAGCCTTCGGGACAGTACCTACGAGCAGTACTTC. It is translated as CASSLRDSTYEQYF. The full variable domain, completed using reference TRBV16 and TRBJ2-7, is GEEVAQTPKHLVRGEGQKAKLYCAPIKGHSYVFWYQQVLKNEFKFLISFQNENVFDETGMPKERFSAKCLPNSPCSLEIQATKLEDSAVYFCASSLRDSTYEQYFGPGTRLTVT.

To note about this clone: Different DNA sequences within this sample yield the same CDR3. The chain recombines TRBV30 with TRBJ1-4, with TRBD1 identical over 7 bases. CDR1 is GTSNPN and CDR2 is SVGIG in the germline V gene (reference sequence). The trim removed 4 bases at V and 3 bases at J, leaving 2 bases unmatched. This CDR3 is 13 amino acids long. The CDR3 nucleotides are TGTGCCTGGACGGGACAGCCTAATGAAAAACTGTTTTTT. Translation: CAWTGQPNEKLFF.